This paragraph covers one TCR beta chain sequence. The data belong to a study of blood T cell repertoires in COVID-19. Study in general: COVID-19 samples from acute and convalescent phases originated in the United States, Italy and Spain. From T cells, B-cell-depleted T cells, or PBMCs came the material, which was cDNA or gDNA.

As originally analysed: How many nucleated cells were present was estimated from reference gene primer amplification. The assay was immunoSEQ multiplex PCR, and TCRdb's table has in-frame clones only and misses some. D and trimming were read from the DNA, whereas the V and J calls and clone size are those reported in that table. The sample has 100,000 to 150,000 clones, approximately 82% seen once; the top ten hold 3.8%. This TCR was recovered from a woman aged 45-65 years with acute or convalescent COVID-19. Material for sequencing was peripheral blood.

The CDR3 nucleotides are TGTGCCAGCGGGGGGACAGGGGGTACTGAAGCTTTCTTT. Residues: CASGGTGGTEAFF. The chain combines TRBV2 with TRBJ1-1, with TRBD1 matching over 11 bases. This CDR3 spans 13 amino acids. Per the germline V gene, CDR1 is SNHLY and CDR2 is FYNNEI. The ends lost 8 bases at V and 5 bases at J; junction bases unmatched: 4.